The 3 T cell receptor beta chains listed next were all sequenced from one sample in a study of tumor-infiltrating lymphocytes in primary liver carcinoma. Total RNA and DNA came together from approximately 20-30 mg of bulk tissue without cell sorting. Production of TCR beta cDNA used 400 to 650 ng total RNA together with a constant-region primer. Libraries covering TCR beta were generated through three nested multiplex PCR rounds (using a slightly modified ARM-PCR). Researchers ran the first two PCR rounds for roughly 11 cycles each with TRBV1-TRBV30 forward primers and a C-beta reverse primer. TCRdb reanalysed the multiplex PCR reads using MiXCR and keeps one entry per CDR3 protein. The sample includes about 33,000 distinct CDR3 sequences, about 79% seen only once; the top ten take around a third. The sample taken for sequencing was liver tumor tissue from sampling region 5. The subset denotes: tumor region T5, tumor centre. The receptors were sampled from a man aged 40-55 years with primary liver carcinoma and hepatitis B virus infection.

Concerning this clonotype itself: The conserved phenylalanine or tryptophan is not found at the CDR3 terminus, so this likely reflects a read error. CDR3 region: CASSPGRWCEQYL. CDR3 nucleotides: TGCGCCAGCAGCCCGGGCCGTTGGTGCGAGCAGTACCTT. V usage is TRBV4-1 and J usage is TRBJ2-7; D not resolved. Per the germline V gene, CDR1 is MGHRA and CDR2 is YSYEKL. CDR3 length: 13 residues. Trimming cost V 4 bases and J 6 bases, with 13 bases left between them.

This chain joins TRBV11-1 and TRBJ2-2, with D unresolved. The CDR3 runs 15 residues. Germline lookup yields CDR1 SGHAT and CDR2 FQDESV (reference sequence). The V gene lost 6 bases and the J gene lost 0 bases, with 11 bases spanning the gap. The CDR3 here is CASSGFLSNTGELFF. For the CDR3, the DNA is TGTGCCAGCAGTGGCTTCCTTTCGAACACCGGGGAGCTGTTTTTT.

Comments on this clonotype: Relative to the germline gene, one junction end is altered; a read error may explain this. This rearrangement joins TRBV6-1 to TRBJ2-3; tentatively, D is TRBD2 (5 bases). Germline V lookup: CDR1 MNHNS, CDR2 SASEGT. This CDR3 comprises 16 residues. The CDR3 reads CTSSVLGGSSTDTQYF. CDR3 bases: TGTACCAGCAGTGTGCTTGGCGGGTCTAGCACAGATACGCAGTATTTT.